One and the same sample provided the 8 T cell receptor beta chains below, sequenced in a study of CD4 T cells in relation to SARS-CoV-2 and coronaviruses. Profiling relied on immunoSEQ multiplex PCR, and the TCRdb table lists in-frame clones only, not all of them. The sample has 65,000 or so clones; 75% to 90% are singletons. Before the COVID-19 pandemic, during about 2011-2019, CD4+ T cells were taken from unexposed donors. The specimen was memory CD4+ T cells from PBMCs. The source is a human donor in good health.

The rearrangement links TRBV28 to TRBJ1-1, with a weak D call TRBD1 (5 bases). Trimming cost V 7 bases and J 1 base, with 16 bases left between them. The CDR3 length is 15 residues. The germline V gene encodes CDR1 MDHEN and CDR2 SYDVKM. CDR3 in DNA: TGTGCCAGCACCTCCCGGGGAAGGGGGAACACTGAAGCTTTCTTT. The encoded protein is CASTSRGRGNTEAFF.

V usage is TRBV30 and J usage is TRBJ1-5, with D uncertain. Germline V gene data show CDR1 as GTSNPN and CDR2 as SVGIG (reference sequence). The V and J ends lost 0 bases and 2 bases respectively, with 5 bases between them. The CDR3 length is 13 residues. The CDR3 DNA sequence: TGTGCCTGGAGTGTCGGGGGCAATCAGCCCCAGCATTTT. Amino acid sequence: CAWSVGGNQPQHF.

This chain uses TRBV7-2 with TRBJ2-5; tentative D call: TRBD1 (6 bases). The CDR3 extends over 14 amino acids. Germline lookup yields CDR1 SGHTA and CDR2 FQGNSA. Trimming removed 5 bases at V and 6 bases at J, with 16 bases between. In nucleotides, the CDR3 is TGTGCCAGCAGCCTAGGGGGAATTGAACAGACCCAGTACTTC. Translating it yields CASSLGGIEQTQYF. The full variable domain, in which reference TRBV7-2 and TRBJ2-5 provide the parts outside the CDR3, is GAGVSQSPSNKVTEKGKDVELRCDPISGHTALYWYRQSLGQGLEFLIYFQGNSAPDKSGLPSDRFSAERTGGSVSTLTIQRTQQEDSAVYLCASSLGGIEQTQYFGPGTRLLVL.

This rearrangement joins TRBV9 to TRBJ1-4, with a weak D call TRBD1 (5 bases). CDR1 and CDR2 from the germline V gene are SGDLS and YYNGEE. CDR3 length: 15 amino acids. V was shortened by 0 bases and J by 8 bases, with 14 bases between the two germline ends. The CDR3: CASSVDAGRPEKLFF. In nucleotides, the CDR3 is TGTGCCAGCAGCGTAGATGCAGGGAGGCCCGAAAAACTGTTTTTT.

V is TRBV2 and J is TRBJ2-2; 8 nucleotides line up with TRBD1. After removal of 8 bases from V and 1 base from J, the junction contained 6 bases not matched to a gene. Germline V gene lookup returns CDR1 SNHLY and CDR2 FYNNEI. The CDR3 has 15 amino acids. Here the CDR3 reads CASSGQGRNTGELFF. The CDR3 DNA follows: TGTGCCAGCTCTGGACAGGGCCGGAACACCGGGGAGCTGTTTTTT.

The gene calls are TRBV9 and TRBJ1-3; D not certain. Per the germline V gene, CDR1 is SGDLS and CDR2 is YYNGEE. V lost 1 base and J 1 base, leaving 0 bases between the germline ends. The length of the CDR3 is 12 residues. In DNA form, the CDR3 reads TGTGCCAGCAGCGTATCTGGAAACACCATATATTTT. Translation: CASSVSGNTIYF.

V and J are TRBV7-9 and TRBJ2-1, with TRBD1 identical over 8 bases. Germline V lookup: CDR1 SEHNR, CDR2 FQNEAQ (reference sequence). V gave up 5 bases and J gave up 5 bases; unmatched junction bases: 11. This CDR3 is built from 16 residues. In DNA form, the CDR3 reads TGTGCCAGCAGCCCCGCCAGGGGGCTAACTAACAATGAGCAGTTCTTC. Protein: CASSPARGLTNNEQFF. The full variable domain, with the rest looked up from reference TRBV7-9 and TRBJ2-1, is DTGVSQNPRHKITKRGQNVTFRCDPISEHNRLYWYRQTLGQGPEFLTYFQNEAQLEKSRLLSDRFSAERPKGSFSTLEIQRTEQGDSAMYLCASSPARGLTNNEQFFGPGTRLTVL.

This rearrangement joins TRBV15 to TRBJ2-5, with D unresolved. V dropped 10 bases and J dropped 1 base, with 13 bases sitting between them. The CDR3 has 13 residues. Germline CDR1 reads LNHNV; CDR2 reads YYDKDF (reference sequence). CDR3 in DNA: TGTGCCAGCAGAGATCCCCTCCAAGAGACCCAGTACTTC. Its translation is CASRDPLQETQYF.